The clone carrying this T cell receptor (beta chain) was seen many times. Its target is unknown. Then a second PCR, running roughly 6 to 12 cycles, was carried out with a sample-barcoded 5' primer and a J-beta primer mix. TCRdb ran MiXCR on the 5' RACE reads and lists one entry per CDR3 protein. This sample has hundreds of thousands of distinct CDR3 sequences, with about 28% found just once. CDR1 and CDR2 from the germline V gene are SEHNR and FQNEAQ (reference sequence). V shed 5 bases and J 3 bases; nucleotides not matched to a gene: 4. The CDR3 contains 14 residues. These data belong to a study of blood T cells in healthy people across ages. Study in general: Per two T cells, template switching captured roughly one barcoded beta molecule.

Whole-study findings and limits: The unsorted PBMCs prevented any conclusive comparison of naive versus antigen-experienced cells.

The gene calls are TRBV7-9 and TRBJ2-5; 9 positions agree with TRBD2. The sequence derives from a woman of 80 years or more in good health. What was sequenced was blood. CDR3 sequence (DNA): TGTGCCAGCAGCGCGGGACTAGCCGAAGAGACCCAGTACTTC. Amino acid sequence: CASSAGLAEETQYF.